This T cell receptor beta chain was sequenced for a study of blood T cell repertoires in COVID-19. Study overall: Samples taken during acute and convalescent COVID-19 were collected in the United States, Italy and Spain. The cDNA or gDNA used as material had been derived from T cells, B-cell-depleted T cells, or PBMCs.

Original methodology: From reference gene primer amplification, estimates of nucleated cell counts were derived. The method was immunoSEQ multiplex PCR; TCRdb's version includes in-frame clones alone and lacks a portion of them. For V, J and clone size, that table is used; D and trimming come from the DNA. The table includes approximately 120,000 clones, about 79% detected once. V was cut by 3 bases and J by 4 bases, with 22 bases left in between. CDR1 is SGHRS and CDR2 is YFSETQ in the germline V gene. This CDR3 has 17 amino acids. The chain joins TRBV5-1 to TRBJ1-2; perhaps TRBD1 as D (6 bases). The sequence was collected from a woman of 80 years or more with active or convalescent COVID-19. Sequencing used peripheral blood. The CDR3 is CASSWGEQGDSSYGYTF. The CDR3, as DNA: TGCGCCAGCAGCTGGGGCGAACAGGGTGATTCAAGCTATGGCTACACCTTC.